Listed here are 12 T cell receptor beta chains from one sample, sequenced in a study of control samples from healthy donors and cancer patients. Produced via immunoSEQ multiplex PCR; TCRdb's table is partial and in-frame only. This sample carries some 200,000 clones, roughly 94% of them seen once, and the ten largest clones take about 1.6%. Sequenced input: blood. Receptors originate from a man aged 50 to 60 in good health.

This rearrangement joins TRBV7-3 to TRBJ1-2; TRBD1 is a possible D gene (6 bases). The CDR3 extends over 13 amino acids. V dropped 5 bases and J dropped 2 bases, with 9 bases sitting between them. CDR1 and CDR2 (germline): SGHTA, FQGTGA. The DNA for the CDR3 is TGTGCCAGCAGCCCCGACAGGAACTATGGCTACACCTTC. Encoded protein: CASSPDRNYGYTF.

The rearrangement links TRBV5-4 to TRBJ2-3, with D maybe TRBD2 (5 bases). Germline V CDR1 and CDR2: SGHNT, YYREEE (reference sequence). V was trimmed by 4 bases and J by 7 bases, leaving 13 bases between them. The CDR3 consists of 13 residues. The CDR3 region is CASSGVGGYTQYF. The CDR3, as DNA: TGTGCCAGCAGCGGGGTGGGCGGGTATACGCAGTATTTT.

The chain couples TRBV6-1 to TRBJ2-7; D is unclear. The CDR3 extends over 13 amino acids. The ends were cut back, 2 bases at V and 2 bases at J, with 7 bases in the middle. Germline assignment: CDR1 MNHNS and CDR2 SASEGT. Here the CDR3 reads CASSELPAYEQYF. The CDR3 coding sequence is TGTGCCAGCAGTGAACTCCCCGCCTACGAGCAGTACTTC.

The CDR3 region is CATSDSSTGETQYF. The CDR3 DNA reads TGTGCCACCAGTGATTCCTCGACAGGGGAGACCCAGTACTTC. The chain links TRBV24-1 to TRBJ2-5; 7 nucleotides agree with TRBD1. The V and J ends lost 2 bases and 5 bases, in that order; junction bases with no gene match: 4. The CDR3 runs to 14 residues. Per the germline V gene, CDR1 is KGHDR and CDR2 is SFDVKD.

The count of this clone is one. The chain employs TRBV4-1 and TRBJ1-5; D remains unclear. V lost 1 base and J 7 bases, leaving 11 bases between the germline ends. Germline values: CDR1 MGHRA, CDR2 YSYEKL. The CDR3 contains 14 residues. CDR3 bases: TGCGCCAGCAGCCAAGCGGAAGGGAAACAGCCCCAGCATTTT. The encoded protein is CASSQAEGKQPQHF.

The chain carries TRBV7-2 and TRBJ2-3; D remains unclear. The V gene's germline CDR1 is SGHTA and CDR2 FQGNSA. V lost 2 bases and J 0 bases, leaving 12 bases between the germline ends. The CDR3 consists of 16 residues. CDR3 loop: CASSLFLDTSTDTQYF. The CDR3 DNA reads TGTGCCAGCAGCTTATTTCTAGACACTAGCACAGATACGCAGTATTTT.

The chain couples TRBV12-5 to TRBJ1-1; D unresolved. Germline assignment: CDR1 LGHNT and CDR2 FRNRAP. The length of the CDR3 is 14 residues. V lost 2 bases to trimming and J lost 6 bases, with 13 bases between them. CDR3 residues: CASGLSPLRSEAFF. CDR3 nucleotides: TGTGCTAGTGGTTTGTCGCCCTTGAGGTCTGAAGCTTTCTTT.

This clone was observed a single time. CDR3 sequence (DNA): TGCGCCAGCAGCGGCGAAGGACAGGGAAGAGGAAACACCATATATTTT. Its protein is CASSGEGQGRGNTIYF. This chain connects TRBV5-1 to TRBJ1-3; TRBD1 aligns across 8 bases. Germline V lookup: CDR1 SGHRS, CDR2 YFSETQ. Germline trimming cut 4 bases from V and 4 bases from J; bases unmatched to any gene: 10. This CDR3 region has 16 residues.

The chain is built from TRBV5-1 and TRBJ2-7; D is ambiguous. CDR1 is SGHRS and CDR2 is YFSETQ in the germline V gene. This CDR3 comprises 14 residues. V shed 3 bases and J shed 2 bases, with 12 bases lying between them. For the CDR3, the DNA is TGCGCCAGCAGCTCGGACGCTCCCACCTACGAGCAGTACTTC. Translated, it gives CASSSDAPTYEQYF.

The chain recombines TRBV7-2 with TRBJ1-6; tentatively, D is TRBD1 (6 bases). V was clipped by 1 base and J by 10 bases, with 11 bases between them. The CDR3 totals 14 residues. Per germline, CDR1 SGHTA and CDR2 FQGNSA. The CDR3: CASSLVQGGSPLHF. In DNA, the CDR3 is TGTGCCAGCAGCTTAGTACAGGGAGGGTCACCCCTCCACTTT.

The genes are TRBV7-8 and TRBJ1-5, with a possible D match to TRBD1 (5 bases). CDR1 is SGHVS and CDR2 is FQNEAQ in the germline V gene. Trimming stripped 5 bases from V and 7 bases from J, with 15 bases between. The CDR3 has 14 amino acids. The CDR3 bases are TGTGCCAGCAGCCCCTCCCGTGGGGGACAGCCCCAGCATTTT. Its protein is CASSPSRGGQPQHF.

This chain connects TRBV6-5 to TRBJ1-1; the D gene is possibly TRBD1 (6 bases). The CDR3 is made up of 15 amino acids. Trimming pared 6 bases from V and 1 base from J, leaving 15 bases between. In germline, CDR1 is MNHEY, CDR2 SVGAGI. CDR3 DNA: TGTGCCAGCAGACCCCAGGGAGGGGGGAACACTGAAGCTTTCTTT. This sequence encodes CASRPQGGGNTEAFF.